One sample yielded the 6 T cell receptor beta chains listed below, sequenced in a study of blood T cells in healthy people across ages. PCR was performed a second time for 7 to 11 cycles using a sample-barcoded 5' primer and a J-beta primer mix. MiXCR was run by TCRdb on the 5' RACE reads, yielding one entry per CDR3 protein. This repertoire shows hundreds of thousands of distinct CDR3 sequences, about 51% found once; its top ten account for about 13%. The sequencing input was blood. The receptor set was obtained from an elderly woman in good health.

In this sample, this clonotype turned up many times. The V call is TRBV11-2, the J call TRBJ2-5; 11 bases are a match to TRBD2. Germline-derived CDR1 and CDR2 are SGHAT and FQNNGV. The CDR3 spans 16 residues. V gave up 4 bases and J gave up 2 bases; unmatched junction bases: 6. The CDR3 region is CASSSAGTSGQETQYF. For the CDR3, the DNA is TGTGCCAGCAGCTCCGCGGGGACTAGCGGACAAGAGACCCAGTACTTC. Based on the CDR3 plus reference TRBV11-2 and TRBJ2-5, the full variable domain is EAGVAQSPRYKIIEKRQSVAFWCNPISGHATLYWYQQILGQGPKLLIQFQNNGVVDDSQLPKDRFSAERLKGVDSTLKIQPAKLEDSAVYLCASSSAGTSGQETQYFGPGTRLLVL.

This clonotype was recorded at least ten times. The V and J genes are TRBV20-1 and TRBJ2-7; D is uncertain. With 6 bases removed from V and 6 bases from J, the gap between germline ends came to 24 bases. This CDR3 has 15 amino acids. Germline V gene sequence: CDR1 DFQATT, CDR2 SNEGSKA (reference sequence). The CDR3, as DNA: TGCAGTGCCCACTTACCCGCGACCGCCGCCCGCGAGCAGTACTTC. Residues: CSAHLPATAAREQYF.

The chain links TRBV3-1 to TRBJ2-1; TRBD2 matches at 8 bases. The CDR3 runs to 16 residues. Germline CDR1 is LGHDT and CDR2 is YNNKEL (reference sequence). The V and J ends lost 1 base and 2 bases, in that order; junction bases with no gene match: 4. CDR3 sequence: CASSQVGLGPYNEQFF. The CDR3 DNA reads as TGTGCCAGCAGCCAAGTGGGACTAGGCCCCTACAATGAGCAGTTCTTC.

This clonotype appeared a few times. The chain combines TRBV10-3 with TRBJ2-2; 7 nucleotides align to TRBD2. Germline assignment: CDR1 ENHRY and CDR2 SYGVKD. V shed 10 bases, J shed 2 bases, and the junction held 10 bases outside the gene matches. The CDR3 has 15 residues. This chain's CDR3 is CATSPRELNTGELFF. CDR3 bases: TGTGCCACCTCCCCGCGGGAGCTAAACACCGGGGAGCTGTTTTTT.

The table lists this clonotype with many counts. The J gene is TRBJ2-1, the V gene TRBV12-3 or TRBV12-4, with a tentative D call TRBD2 (6 bases). Trimming shortened V by 3 bases and J by 6 bases, and 12 bases separated the two germline ends. The CDR3 consists of 14 residues. For the CDR3, the DNA is TGTGCCAGCAGTTTTGGGGACTCTGCCAATGAGCAGTTCTTC. Amino acid sequence: CASSFGDSANEQFF.

The rearrangement uses TRBV29-1 and TRBJ2-1, with D unclear. Per germline, CDR1 SQVTM and CDR2 ANQGSEA. This CDR3 comprises 14 residues. The germline V and J ends were trimmed by 4 bases and 4 bases, with 14 bases remaining between them. CDR3 coding DNA: TGCAGCGTTGGGCGGCAGGTTCTTTACAATGAGCAGTTCTTC. Protein sequence: CSVGRQVLYNEQFF.